The source of this T cell receptor beta chain is a study of blood T cells in healthy people across ages. The use of a sample-barcoded 5' primer and a J-beta primer mix characterized a second PCR of roughly 6 to 12 cycles. The yield of each sample was at least 2.5 million CDR3-containing paired-end reads. TCRdb passed the 5' RACE reads through MiXCR, listing each CDR3 protein once. The profile shows roughly 790,000 distinct CDR3 sequences, approximately 43% of them singletons. V gave up 3 bases and J gave up 1 base, with 15 bases separating them. The CDR3 contains 15 residues. The germline gives CDR1 DFQATT, CDR2 SNEGSKA (reference sequence).

The receptor's source is an older woman in good health. J is TRBJ1-1 and V is TRBV20-1; a weak D match, TRBD1 (5 bases). Sample: blood. In DNA form, the CDR3 reads TGCAGTGCTAGCGGCCGGGACTCCGGGAACACTGAAGCTTTCTTT. It is translated as CSASGRDSGNTEAFF.